This T cell receptor (beta chain) is drawn from a study of cytomegalovirus exposure and HLA in healthy donors. Study-level information: Sequencing of approximately 190 million T cells in an earlier analysis found 95 million to 120 million unique TCR beta sequences. Clustering assigned approximately 79% of the approximately 390 genotyped donors to the Caucasian-associated ancestry cluster.

It was with 60 Vbeta and 13 Jbeta primers that the PCR ran. The table came from immunoSEQ multiplex PCR; TCRdb's copy has only in-frame clones and leaves some out. Among approximately 200,000 clones listed, approximately 84% were seen once. About this clone: Its antigen remains unknown.

CDR1 is SGHRS, CDR2 YFSETQ, per germline. The CDR3 runs 17 residues. J gave up 1 base and V 0 bases, and 5 bases lay outside the gene matches. The donors comprised healthy bone marrow donors. Study-wide points: TCR beta chain V- and J-gene trimming was linked, in a later analysis, to a missense variant in DCLRE1C.

The TCR was taken from a woman aged 25 to 39 in good health and CMV-seropositive. Sequencing used PBMCs. J is TRBJ2-1 and V is TRBV5-1; 9 bases agree with TRBD1. CDR3 DNA: TGCGCCAGCAGCTTGGCCACCGGGACAGGGTCCTACAATGAGCAGTTCTTC. Translating it yields CASSLATGTGSYNEQFF.